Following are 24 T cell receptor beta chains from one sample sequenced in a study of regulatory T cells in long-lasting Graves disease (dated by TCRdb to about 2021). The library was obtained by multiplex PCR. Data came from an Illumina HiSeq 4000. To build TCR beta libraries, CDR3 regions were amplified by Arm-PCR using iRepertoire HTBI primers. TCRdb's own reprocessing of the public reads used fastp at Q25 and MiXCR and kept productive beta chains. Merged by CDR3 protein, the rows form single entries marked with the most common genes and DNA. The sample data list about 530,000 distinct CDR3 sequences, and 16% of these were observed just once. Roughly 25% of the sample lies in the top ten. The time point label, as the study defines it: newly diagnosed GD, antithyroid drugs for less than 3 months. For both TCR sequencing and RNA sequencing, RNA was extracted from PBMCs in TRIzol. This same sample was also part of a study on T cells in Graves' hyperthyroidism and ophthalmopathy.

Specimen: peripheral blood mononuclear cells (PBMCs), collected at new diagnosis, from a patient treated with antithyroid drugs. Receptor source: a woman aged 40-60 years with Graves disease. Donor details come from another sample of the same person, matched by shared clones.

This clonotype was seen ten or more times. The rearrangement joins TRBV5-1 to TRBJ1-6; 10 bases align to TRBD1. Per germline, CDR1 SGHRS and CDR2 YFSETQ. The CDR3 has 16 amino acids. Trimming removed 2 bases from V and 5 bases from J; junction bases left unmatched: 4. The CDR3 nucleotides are TGCGCCAGCAGCTTAAGGACAGGGGGTGATAATTCACCCCTCCACTTT. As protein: CASSLRTGGDNSPLHF.

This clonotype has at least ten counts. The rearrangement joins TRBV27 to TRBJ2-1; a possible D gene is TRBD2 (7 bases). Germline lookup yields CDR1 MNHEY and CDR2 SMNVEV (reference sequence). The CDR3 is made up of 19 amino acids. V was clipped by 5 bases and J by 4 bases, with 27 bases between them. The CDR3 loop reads CASSPTSRRGAGDYNEQFF. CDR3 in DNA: TGTGCCAGCAGTCCTACTAGCCGCCGGGGGGCGGGGGATTACAATGAGCAGTTCTTC.

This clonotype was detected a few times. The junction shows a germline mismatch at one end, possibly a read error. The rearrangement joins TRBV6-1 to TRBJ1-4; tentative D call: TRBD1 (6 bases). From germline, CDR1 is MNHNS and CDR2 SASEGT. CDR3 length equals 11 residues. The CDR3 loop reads CASHRDEKLLF. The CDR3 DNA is TGTGCCAGTCACAGGGACGAAAAACTGCTTTTT.

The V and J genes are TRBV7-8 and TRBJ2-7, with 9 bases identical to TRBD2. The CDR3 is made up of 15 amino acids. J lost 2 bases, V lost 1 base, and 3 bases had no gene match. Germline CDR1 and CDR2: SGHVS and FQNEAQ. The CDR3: CASSLVGGGAYEQYF. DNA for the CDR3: TGTGCCAGCAGCTTAGTGGGCGGGGGGGCCTACGAGCAGTACTTC.

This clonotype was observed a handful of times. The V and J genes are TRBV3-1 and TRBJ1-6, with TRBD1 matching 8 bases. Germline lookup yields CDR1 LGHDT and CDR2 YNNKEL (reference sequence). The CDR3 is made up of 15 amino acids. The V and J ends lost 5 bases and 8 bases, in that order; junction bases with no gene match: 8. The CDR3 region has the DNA TGTGCCAGCAGCTACCTGACAGGGGTAGATTCACCCCTCCACTTT. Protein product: CASSYLTGVDSPLHF.

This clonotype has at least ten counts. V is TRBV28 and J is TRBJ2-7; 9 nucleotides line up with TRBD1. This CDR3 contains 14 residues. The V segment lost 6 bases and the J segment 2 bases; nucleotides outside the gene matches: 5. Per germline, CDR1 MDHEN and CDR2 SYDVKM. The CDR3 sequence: CASRTRDRAYEQYF. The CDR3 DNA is TGTGCCAGCAGGACCCGGGACAGGGCCTACGAGCAGTACTTC. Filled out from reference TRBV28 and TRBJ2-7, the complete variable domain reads DVKVTQSSRYLVKRTGEKVFLECVQDMDHENMFWYRQDPGLGLRLIYFSYDVKMKEKGDIPEGYSVSREKKERFSLILESASTNQTSMYLCASRTRDRAYEQYFGPGTRLTVT.

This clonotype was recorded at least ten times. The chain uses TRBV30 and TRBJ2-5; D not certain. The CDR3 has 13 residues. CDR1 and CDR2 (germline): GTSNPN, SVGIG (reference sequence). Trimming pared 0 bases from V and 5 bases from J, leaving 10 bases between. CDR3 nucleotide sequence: TGTGCCTGGAGTGTAGCTTGGGCGGAGACCCAGTACTTC. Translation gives CAWSVAWAETQYF.

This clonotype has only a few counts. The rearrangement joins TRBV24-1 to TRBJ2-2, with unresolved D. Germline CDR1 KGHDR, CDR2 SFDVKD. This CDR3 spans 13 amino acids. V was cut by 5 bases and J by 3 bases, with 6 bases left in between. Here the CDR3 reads CATSGSYTGELFF. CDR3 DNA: TGTGCCACCAGTGGATCCTACACCGGGGAGCTGTTTTTT.

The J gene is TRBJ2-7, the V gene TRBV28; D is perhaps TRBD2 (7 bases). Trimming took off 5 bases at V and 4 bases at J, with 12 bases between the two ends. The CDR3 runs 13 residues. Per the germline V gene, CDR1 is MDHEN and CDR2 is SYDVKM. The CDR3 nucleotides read TGTGCCAGCAGTCGGGGGGCGAGGTACGAGCAGTACTTC. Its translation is CASSRGARYEQYF. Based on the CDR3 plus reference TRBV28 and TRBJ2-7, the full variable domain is DVKVTQSSRYLVKRTGEKVFLECVQDMDHENMFWYRQDPGLGLRLIYFSYDVKMKEKGDIPEGYSVSREKKERFSLILESASTNQTSMYLCASSRGARYEQYFGPGTRLTVT.

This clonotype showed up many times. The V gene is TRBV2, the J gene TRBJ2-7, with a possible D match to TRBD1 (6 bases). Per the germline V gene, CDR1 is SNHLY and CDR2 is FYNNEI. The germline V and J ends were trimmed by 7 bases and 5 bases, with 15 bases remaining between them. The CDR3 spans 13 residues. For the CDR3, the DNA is TGTGCCAGCAACTCACAGGGTTCTAACGAGCAGTACTTC. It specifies CASNSQGSNEQYF.

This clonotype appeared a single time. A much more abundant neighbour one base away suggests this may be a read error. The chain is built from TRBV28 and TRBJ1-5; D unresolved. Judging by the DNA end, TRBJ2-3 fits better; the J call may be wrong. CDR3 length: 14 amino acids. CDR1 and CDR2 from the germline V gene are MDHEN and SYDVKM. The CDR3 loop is CASSFLARGQPQYF. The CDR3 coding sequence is TGTGCCAGCAGTTTTCTGGCTCGAGGTCAGCCCCAGTATTTT.

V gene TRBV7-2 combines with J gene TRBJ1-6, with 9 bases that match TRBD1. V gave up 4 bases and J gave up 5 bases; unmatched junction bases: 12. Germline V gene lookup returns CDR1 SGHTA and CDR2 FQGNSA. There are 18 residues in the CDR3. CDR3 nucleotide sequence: TGTGCCAGCAGCTCGAGGACAGGGGCCGACGCCCATAATTCACCCCTCCACTTT. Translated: CASSSRTGADAHNSPLHF.

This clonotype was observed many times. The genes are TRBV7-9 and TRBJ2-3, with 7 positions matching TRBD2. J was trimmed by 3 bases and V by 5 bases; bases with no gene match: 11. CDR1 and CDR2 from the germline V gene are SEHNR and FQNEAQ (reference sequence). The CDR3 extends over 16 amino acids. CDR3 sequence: CASSVYSGPPTDTQYF. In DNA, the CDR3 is TGTGCCAGCAGCGTGTATAGCGGGCCCCCGACAGATACGCAGTATTTT.

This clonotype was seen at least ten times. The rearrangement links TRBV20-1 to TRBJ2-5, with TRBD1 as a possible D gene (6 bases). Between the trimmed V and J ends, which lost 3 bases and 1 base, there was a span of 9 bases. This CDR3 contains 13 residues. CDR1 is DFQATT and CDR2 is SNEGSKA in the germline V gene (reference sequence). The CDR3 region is CSASRTVQETQYF. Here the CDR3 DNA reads TGCAGTGCTAGTAGGACAGTCCAAGAGACCCAGTACTTC.

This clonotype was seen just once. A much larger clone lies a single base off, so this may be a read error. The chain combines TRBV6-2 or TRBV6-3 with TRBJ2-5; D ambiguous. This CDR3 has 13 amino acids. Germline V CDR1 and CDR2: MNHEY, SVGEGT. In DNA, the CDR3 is TGTGCCAGCAGTCGGACGGAACAAGGGACCCAGTACTTC. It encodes CASSRTEQGTQYF.

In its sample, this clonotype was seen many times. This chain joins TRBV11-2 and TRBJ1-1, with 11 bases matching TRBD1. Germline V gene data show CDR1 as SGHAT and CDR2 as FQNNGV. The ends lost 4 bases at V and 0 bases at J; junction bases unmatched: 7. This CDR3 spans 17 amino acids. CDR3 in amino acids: CASSWQLDRGLNTEAFF. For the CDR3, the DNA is TGTGCCAGCAGCTGGCAGTTGGACAGGGGGCTGAACACTGAAGCTTTCTTT.

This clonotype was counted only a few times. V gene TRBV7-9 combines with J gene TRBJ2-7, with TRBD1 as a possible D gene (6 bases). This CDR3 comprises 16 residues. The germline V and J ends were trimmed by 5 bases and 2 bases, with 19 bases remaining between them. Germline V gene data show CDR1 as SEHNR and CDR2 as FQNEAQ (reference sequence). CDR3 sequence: CASSIIFRDKPYEQYF. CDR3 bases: TGTGCCAGCAGCATCATATTCCGGGACAAACCCTACGAGCAGTACTTC.

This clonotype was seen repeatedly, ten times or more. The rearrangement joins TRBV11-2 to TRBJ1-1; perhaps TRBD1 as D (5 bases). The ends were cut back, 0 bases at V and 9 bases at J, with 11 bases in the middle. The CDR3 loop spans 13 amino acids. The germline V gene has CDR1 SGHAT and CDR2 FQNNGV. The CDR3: CASSLDRGRKAFF. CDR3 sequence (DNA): TGTGCCAGCAGCTTAGACCGGGGCCGCAAAGCTTTCTTT.

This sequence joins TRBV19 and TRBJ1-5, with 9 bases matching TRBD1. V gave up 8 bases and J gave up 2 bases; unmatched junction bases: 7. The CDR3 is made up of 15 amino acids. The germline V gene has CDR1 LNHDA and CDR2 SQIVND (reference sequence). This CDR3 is CASGSDRGGNQPQHF. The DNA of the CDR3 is TGTGCCAGTGGCTCGGACAGGGGAGGCAATCAGCCCCAGCATTTT. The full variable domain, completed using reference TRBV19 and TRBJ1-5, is DGGITQSPKYLFRKEGQNVTLSCEQNLNHDAMYWYRQDPGQGLRLIYYSQIVNDFQKGDIAEGYSVSREKKESFPLTVTSAQKNPTAFYLCASGSDRGGNQPQHFGDGTRLSIL.

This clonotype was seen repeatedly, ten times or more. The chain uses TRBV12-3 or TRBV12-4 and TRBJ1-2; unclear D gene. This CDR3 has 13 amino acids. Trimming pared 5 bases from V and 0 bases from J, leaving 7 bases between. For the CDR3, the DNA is TGTGCCAGCAGTCTAAGCTCTAACTATGGCTACACCTTC. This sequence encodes CASSLSSNYGYTF.

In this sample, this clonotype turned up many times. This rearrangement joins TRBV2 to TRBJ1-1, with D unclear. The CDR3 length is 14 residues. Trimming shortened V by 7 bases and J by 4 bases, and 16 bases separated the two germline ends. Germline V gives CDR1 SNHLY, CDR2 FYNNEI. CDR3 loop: CASKVNSVVTEAFF. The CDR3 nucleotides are TGTGCCAGCAAAGTGAATTCGGTAGTCACTGAAGCTTTCTTT.

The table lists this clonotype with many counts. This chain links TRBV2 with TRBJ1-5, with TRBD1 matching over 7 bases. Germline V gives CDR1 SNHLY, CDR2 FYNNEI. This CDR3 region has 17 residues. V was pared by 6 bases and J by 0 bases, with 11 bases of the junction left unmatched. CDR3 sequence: CASSPDRTLHSNQPQHF. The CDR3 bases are TGTGCCAGCAGCCCGGACAGGACACTACATAGCAATCAGCCCCAGCATTTT.

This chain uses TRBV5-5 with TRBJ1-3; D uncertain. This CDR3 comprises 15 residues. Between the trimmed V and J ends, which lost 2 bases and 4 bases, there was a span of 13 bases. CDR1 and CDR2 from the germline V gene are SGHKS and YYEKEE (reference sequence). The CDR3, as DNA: TGTGCCAGCAGCTTATTCACAGTTGGAGGAAACACCATATATTTT. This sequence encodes CASSLFTVGGNTIYF.

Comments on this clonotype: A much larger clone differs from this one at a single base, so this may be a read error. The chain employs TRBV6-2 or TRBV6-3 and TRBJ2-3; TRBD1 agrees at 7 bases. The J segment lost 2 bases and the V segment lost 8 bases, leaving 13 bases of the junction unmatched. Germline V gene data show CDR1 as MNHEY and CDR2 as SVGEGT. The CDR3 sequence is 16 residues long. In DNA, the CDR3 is TGTGCCAGCGGTGGAAGTAGGGGACAGTACACAGATACGCAGTATTTT. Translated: CASGGSRGQYTDTQYF.